This is a list of T cell receptor beta chains from one sample in a study of identical twins. TCRdb recomputed calls from the 5' RACE reads with MiXCR, one row per CDR3 protein. The sample has under 300,000 distinct CDR3 sequences; roughly 8% are singletons. These same records also appear under a second study, on yellow fever vaccine responses in identical twins.

What was sequenced was CD8+ T cells sorted from blood. These receptors all stem from a woman under 30 in good health. Both conserved end residues are part of each CDR3. D genes are given only for firm matches. Expanded clones are given a class, and other clones once, few, many or no size at all.

CSVRLGTRANEQFF,TGCAGCGTTCGGCTTGGGACTAGAGCCAATGAGCAGTTCTTC,TRBV29-1,TRBJ2-1,.,TRBD2
CASSQQNVGFSRNITYEQYF,TGCGCCAGCAGTCAACAGAACGTGGGCTTTTCCAGGAACATTACCTACGAGCAGTACTTC,TRBV23-1,TRBJ2-7,.,.
CASSLVLGLSGTDTQYF,TGTGCCAGCAGTTTAGTTTTAGGACTTTCGGGCACAGATACGCAGTATTTT,TRBV12-3/TRBV12-4,TRBJ2-3,few,.
CSVDPDGRPSTDTQYF,TGCAGCGTTGATCCTGATGGACGTCCTAGCACAGATACGCAGTATTTT,TRBV29-1,TRBJ2-3,many,.
CASSQDFGGRAEDEQFF,TGTGCCAGCAGCCAAGATTTTGGCGGGAGGGCCGAAGATGAGCAGTTCTTC,TRBV3-1,TRBJ2-1,.,TRBD2
CASKLQGASYNEQFF,TGTGCCAGCAAATTACAGGGGGCGTCGTACAATGAGCAGTTCTTC,TRBV25-1,TRBJ2-1,many,TRBD1
CSVVLALASEQFF,TGCAGCGTTGTTTTGGCACTAGCGAGTGAGCAGTTCTTC,TRBV29-1,TRBJ2-1,.,TRBD2
CASSLETNEQFF,TGTGCCAGCAGCTTGGAGACCAATGAGCAGTTCTTC,TRBV5-5,TRBJ2-1,few,.
CARRYEQYF,TGTGCCAGGCGATACGAGCAGTACTTC,TRBV27,TRBJ2-7,.,.
CASSSQFGTGGTTDTQYF,TGTGCCAGCAGTTCGCAATTCGGGACAGGGGGGACCACAGATACGCAGTATTTT,TRBV6-5,TRBJ2-3,many,TRBD1